These 17 T cell receptor beta chains came from one sample sequenced in a study of blood T cell repertoires in COVID-19. Profiled with immunoSEQ multiplex PCR; TCRdb holds only in-frame clones, not every one. The sample shows around 200,000 clones, about 82% of them seen only once. The sequencing input was PBMCs or T cells enriched from blood (not recorded which). These receptor sequences come from a man between 35 and 55 years old with acute COVID-19.

The chain is built from TRBV20-1 and TRBJ1-2, with no clear D. This CDR3 is 11 amino acids long. CDR1 and CDR2 (germline): DFQATT, SNEGSKA (reference sequence). Trimming shortened V by 3 bases and J by 4 bases, and 6 bases separated the two germline ends. The DNA of the CDR3 is TGCAGTGCTAGGTTTAGCTATGGCTACACCTTC. Translation: CSARFSYGYTF.

This rearrangement joins TRBV6-4 to TRBJ1-1; TRBD1 aligns across 7 bases. Germline V CDR1 and CDR2: MRHNA, SNTAGT. With V trimmed by 4 bases and J by 4 bases, 6 bases remained unmatched. This CDR3 is 14 amino acids long. CDR3 in amino acids: CASSVDRESTEAFF. The CDR3 region has the DNA TGTGCCAGCAGTGTTGACAGGGAAAGCACTGAAGCTTTCTTT.

V gene TRBV7-6 combines with J gene TRBJ2-1, with 9 positions matching TRBD2. V dropped 0 bases and J dropped 3; count of bases not matched to a gene: 9. Germline V gene sequence: CDR1 SGHVS, CDR2 FNYEAQ. CDR3 length: 18 amino acids. This CDR3 reads CASSLARASGTGYNEQFF. DNA for the CDR3: TGTGCCAGCAGCTTAGCTAGAGCTAGCGGGACGGGCTACAATGAGCAGTTCTTC.

V gene TRBV7-9 combines with J gene TRBJ2-5; D gene ambiguous. The length of the CDR3 is 15 residues. Germline V gives CDR1 SEHNR, CDR2 FQNEAQ (reference sequence). Trimming removed 4 bases at V and 2 bases at J, with 14 bases between. This CDR3 reads CASSSPAGGQETQYF. Written as DNA, the CDR3 is TGTGCCAGCAGCTCCCCCGCAGGTGGGCAAGAGACCCAGTACTTC.

The V and J genes are TRBV5-1 and TRBJ1-2; D is unresolved. Between the trimmed V and J ends, which lost 5 bases and 2 bases, there was a span of 10 bases. In germline, CDR1 is SGHRS, CDR2 YFSETQ. The CDR3 spans 13 residues. In DNA, the CDR3 is TGCGCCAGCAGACCTACAGAGAACTATGGCTACACCTTC. Protein sequence: CASRPTENYGYTF.

This chain links TRBV5-1 with TRBJ2-7; 7 bases align to TRBD2. V shed 0 bases and J 3 bases; nucleotides not matched to a gene: 3. CDR3 length: 14 residues. Germline values: CDR1 SGHRS, CDR2 YFSETQ. The chain's CDR3 is CASSLAAGSYEQYF. In DNA form, the CDR3 reads TGCGCCAGCAGCTTGGCAGCGGGGAGCTACGAGCAGTACTTC. The entire variable domain, with the rest obtained from reference TRBV5-1 and TRBJ2-7, is as follows: KAGVTQTPRYLIKTRGQQVTLSCSPISGHRSVSWYQQTPGQGLQFLFEYFSETQRNKGNFPGRFSGRQFSNSRSEMNVSTLELGDSALYLCASSLAAGSYEQYFGPGTRLTVT.

The J gene is TRBJ2-2, the V gene TRBV19, with a tentative D call TRBD2 (7 bases). The CDR3 spans 14 residues. Germline-derived CDR1 and CDR2 are LNHDA and SQIVND (reference sequence). V lost 5 bases to trimming and J lost 7 bases, with 14 bases between them. The CDR3 region is CASSEQGGNGELFF. The CDR3 coding sequence is TGTGCCAGTAGTGAACAGGGAGGGAACGGGGAGCTGTTTTTT.

This clone showed up just a few times. This chain uses TRBV4-1 with TRBJ2-7; 7 bases align to TRBD1. The CDR3 loop spans 13 amino acids. Germline V gene sequence: CDR1 MGHRA, CDR2 YSYEKL. J gave up 6 bases and V 3 bases, and 5 bases lay outside the gene matches. CDR3 sequence: CASSQRQGGEQYF. The CDR3 DNA sequence: TGCGCCAGCAGCCAGCGACAGGGTGGCGAGCAGTACTTC.

The rearrangement links TRBV29-1 to TRBJ2-1; 7 bases fit TRBD2. The CDR3 extends over 14 amino acids. Germline V gene sequence: CDR1 SQVTM, CDR2 ANQGSEA. V trimming: 3 bases; J trimming: 4 bases; junction bases outside the gene matches: 6. The chain's CDR3 is CSVEGGKGYNEQFF. As DNA, the CDR3 is TGCAGCGTTGAGGGGGGGAAAGGGTACAATGAGCAGTTCTTC.

V gene TRBV5-1 combines with J gene TRBJ2-2, with D possibly matching TRBD1 (6 bases). The CDR3 extends over 15 amino acids. V lost 1 base and J 5 bases, leaving 12 bases between the germline ends. Germline V gene lookup returns CDR1 SGHRS and CDR2 YFSETQ. CDR3 sequence (DNA): TGCGCCAGCAGCTTGAGACAGGTGACGACCGGGGAGCTGTTTTTT. Protein: CASSLRQVTTGELFF.

The V call is TRBV7-3, the J call TRBJ2-5, with 14 bases that match TRBD2. V gave up 5 bases and J gave up 6 bases; unmatched junction bases: 8. Per the germline V gene, CDR1 is SGHTA and CDR2 is FQGTGA. This CDR3 spans 16 amino acids. The CDR3 is CASSPGTSGSGKTQYF. As DNA, the CDR3 is TGTGCCAGCAGCCCAGGGACTAGCGGGAGCGGGAAGACCCAGTACTTC.

The rearrangement links TRBV5-1 to TRBJ2-7, with a possible D match to TRBD2 (6 bases). Between the trimmed V and J ends, which lost 0 bases and 5 bases, there was a span of 12 bases. The CDR3 runs 14 residues. From germline, CDR1 is SGHRS and CDR2 YFSETQ. The CDR3 spells CASSLGRATDEQYF. The CDR3 DNA reads as TGCGCCAGCAGCTTGGGGAGGGCCACAGACGAGCAGTACTTC.

This clone was recorded only once. The chain joins TRBV5-4 to TRBJ1-2; 8 nucleotides agree with TRBD1. Trimming took 1 base from V and 2 from J; bases not matched to a gene: 1. The CDR3 has 14 residues. The V gene's germline CDR1 is SGHNT and CDR2 YYREEE (reference sequence). The CDR3 spells CASSLRTGNYGYTF. The CDR3 nucleotides read TGTGCCAGCAGCTTGAGGACAGGGAACTATGGCTACACCTTC.

The chain combines TRBV28 with TRBJ2-7; D is ambiguous. With 6 bases removed from V and 3 bases from J, the gap between germline ends came to 15 bases. The germline V gene encodes CDR1 MDHEN and CDR2 SYDVKM. The CDR3 spans 14 residues. Here the CDR3 DNA reads TGTGCCAGCAGGGCTGGGCCCTTGAGCTACGAGCAGTACTTC. This encodes CASRAGPLSYEQYF.

The gene calls are TRBV29-1 and TRBJ2-5, with TRBD1 identical over 7 bases. The CDR3 contains 13 residues. Germline CDR1 reads SQVTM; CDR2 reads ANQGSEA. Unmatched junction bases numbered 6, after V lost 6 bases and J lost 2 bases. This CDR3 is CSVQQGLQETQYF. The CDR3 DNA is TGCAGCGTCCAACAGGGGTTGCAAGAGACCCAGTACTTC.

The CDR3 region is CASSLLDSSNTEAFF. CDR3 nucleotide sequence: TGTGCCAGCTCACTTTTAGACAGCTCGAACACTGAAGCTTTCTTT. This sequence joins TRBV18 and TRBJ1-1; TRBD1 might be the D (5 bases). The CDR3 is made up of 15 amino acids. The germline V gene has CDR1 KGHSH and CDR2 LQKENI. Trimming pared 4 bases from V and 1 base from J, leaving 13 bases between.

The J gene is TRBJ1-3, the V gene TRBV18; D call uncertain. Germline V lookup: CDR1 KGHSH, CDR2 LQKENI. Trimming took 6 bases from V and 0 from J, leaving 15 bases between them. The CDR3 runs to 16 residues. DNA for the CDR3: TGTGCCAGCTCCCTCAACCCCCCTAGCTCTGGAAACACCATATATTTT. Amino acids: CASSLNPPSSGNTIYF.